This is a list of T cell receptor beta chains from one sample in a study of regulatory T cells in long-lasting Graves disease. TCRdb redid the calling of the multiplex PCR reads with MiXCR, one entry per CDR3 protein. The data contain fewer than 600,000 distinct CDR3 sequences, 20% to 25% of them singletons. This material consisted of peripheral blood mononuclear cells (PBMCs), taken when the disease was refractory, from a patient treated with antithyroid drugs. The receptors derive from a female donor with Graves disease. Each CDR3 is given with its conserved first and last residue. A D gene is named only where the DNA matches it firmly. Not every row has a clone size; where given, it reads once, few, many or a size class.

j_call | v_call | clone_size | d_call | cdr3_nt | cdr3_aa
TRBJ2-7 | TRBV28 | many | TRBD1 | TGTGCCAGCAGTTTAGGGACAGGGTGGAATAACGAGCAGTACTTC | CASSLGTGWNNEQYF
TRBJ1-2 | TRBV7-2 | . | . | TGTGCCAGCAGCCTAGGGAGGGACACCACTGGGGATGGCTACACCTTC | CASSLGRDTTGDGYTF
TRBJ2-6 | TRBV7-6 | . | . | TGTGCCAGCAGCTTAAAAAGTACAGCGCTTGGGGCCAACGTCCTGACTTTC | CASSLKSTALGANVLTF
TRBJ2-2 | TRBV28 | many | . | TGTGCCAGCAGGGAGGGAGCCAGCACCGGGGAGCTGTTTTTT | CASREGASTGELFF
TRBJ2-2 | TRBV2 | few | . | TGTGCCAGCAATCCCCAGGGCACTGGTGCCGGGGAGCTGTTTTTT | CASNPQGTGAGELFF
TRBJ2-5 | TRBV3-1 | few | . | TGTGCCAGCAGCCAAGCCCCAGTAGCAGAGACCCAGTACTTC | CASSQAPVAETQYF
TRBJ1-2 | TRBV14 | . | . | TGTGCCAGCAGCCAAGATTTCGGGTATGGCTACACCTTC | CASSQDFGYGYTF
TRBJ2-5 | TRBV7-2 | many | TRBD1 | TGTGCCAGCAGCTTAGGGACAGGGGTGGGGGAGACCCAGTACTTC | CASSLGTGVGETQYF
TRBJ1-2 | TRBV12-3/TRBV12-4 | . | TRBD1 | TGTGCCAGCAGTCCCGGGACAGCCGGTGGCTACACCTTC | CASSPGTAGGYTF
TRBJ1-4 | TRBV20-1 | many | TRBD1 | TGCAGTGCTAGTCCGTTCGGGTCGACAGGGGGCAATGAAAAACTGTTTTTT | CSASPFGSTGGNEKLFF
TRBJ1-1 | TRBV4-3 | . | . | TGCGCCAGCAGCCAACTGGGGGGTCAGACTGAAGCTTTCTTT | CASSQLGGQTEAFF
TRBJ2-2 | TRBV29-1 | few | . | TGCAGCGTTGAGGGGACGACCGGGGAGCTGTTTTTT | CSVEGTTGELFF
TRBJ2-2 | TRBV12-3/TRBV12-4 | many | . | TGTGCCAGCAGTTGGCGGTTGAACACCGGGGAGCTGTTTTTT | CASSWRLNTGELFF
TRBJ2-5 | TRBV15 | . | . | TGTGCCACCAGCCGCGAGCCCACCTGGGAGACCCAGTACTTC | CATSREPTWETQYF
TRBJ2-1 | TRBV2 | . | . | TGTGCCGGGAGGGGGACTCCTAACAATGAGCAGTTCTTC | CAGRGTPNNEQFF
TRBJ2-2 | TRBV12-3/TRBV12-4 | many | . | TGTGCCAGCAGTTTACAGCTAAGCACCGGGGAGCTGTTTTTT | CASSLQLSTGELFF
TRBJ1-5 | TRBV19 | many | . | TGTGCCAGTAGTATATCTGGCAGGTCGGCTAATCAGCCCCAGCATTTT | CASSISGRSANQPQHF
TRBJ1-1 | TRBV20-1 | few | . | TGCAGTGCTAGAGATATTCGGGGGGGGACTGAAGCTTTCTTT | CSARDIRGGTEAFF
TRBJ2-7 | TRBV28 | . | . | TGTGCCAGCAGGGGGACGGGCTACTACGAGCAGTACTTC | CASRGTGYYEQYF
TRBJ1-2 | TRBV6-1 | . | . | TGTGCCAGCAGTGGTCCCCGGGCCTCAGAAAGGGGCTACACCTTC | CASSGPRASERGYTF
TRBJ2-2 | TRBV12-3/TRBV12-4 | many | . | TGTGCCAGCAGCCGAAACCAGGGGACGAACACCGGGGAGCTGTTTTTT | CASSRNQGTNTGELFF
TRBJ1-4 | TRBV2 | many | . | TGTGCCAGCAGTTCTCAGAGTGAAAAACTGTTTTTT | CASSSQSEKLFF
TRBJ1-1 | TRBV19 | many | . | TGTGCCAGTAGTATTTTGAAAGCGAACACTGAAGCTTTCTTT | CASSILKANTEAFF
TRBJ1-1 | TRBV20-1 | few | . | TGCAGTGCTAGTCTGGGCTTGAACACTGAAGCTTTCTTT | CSASLGLNTEAFF
TRBJ2-7 | TRBV29-1 | few | . | TGCAGCGTTGAAGATATCTACGAGCAGTACTTC | CSVEDIYEQYF
TRBJ1-2 | TRBV28 | many | . | TGTGCCACCAAAACTCGAGGGACGGGTCAGGGAGGCTACACCTTC | CATKTRGTGQGGYTF
TRBJ2-5 | TRBV10-3 | . | . | TGTGCCACTTCTCCACCCGCCCCAGAGACCCAGTACTTC | CATSPPAPETQYF